This T cell receptor beta chain stems from a study of CD8 T cells in ankylosing spondylitis. Trimming removed 0 bases at V and 4 bases at J, with 16 bases between. Germline-derived CDR1 and CDR2 are SGHKS and YYEKEE (reference sequence). The CDR3 is 16 amino acids. Broader study findings: Certain motif variants had earlier appeared in reactive arthritis synovial fluid and blood. Reportedly, matched ankylosing spondylitis synovial fluid was significantly enriched for disease-linked clones.

Worth noting for this clonotype: The antigen is not known.

TCRdb passed the 5' RACE reads through MiXCR, listing each CDR3 protein once. The sample holds roughly 150,000 distinct CDR3 sequences, about a third seen once. The chain couples TRBV5-5 to TRBJ1-1, with a tentative D call TRBD1 (5 bases). Source material: synovial fluid, either unsorted or a sorted T cell fraction (not recorded which). The receptor comes from a male donor with ankylosing spondylitis. CDR3 region: CASSLEAGTYTTEAFF. The CDR3, as DNA: TGTGCCAGCAGCTTGGAAGCGGGGACCTACACCACTGAAGCTTTCTTT. Using reference TRBV5-5 and TRBJ1-1 for the parts outside the CDR3, the full variable domain is DAGVTQSPTHLIKTRGQQVTLRCSPISGHKSVSWYQQVLGQGPQFIFQYYEKEERGRGNFPDRFSARQFPNYSSELNVNALLLGDSALYLCASSLEAGTYTTEAFFGQGTRLTVV.